This is a list of T cell receptor beta chains from one sample in a study of blood T cell repertoires in COVID-19. Sequencing used immunoSEQ multiplex PCR; TCRdb keeps in-frame clones, though not all of them. The data show about 270,000 clones, with under 95% seen just once and 2% to 2.5% held by the top ten. The sample taken for sequencing was PBMCs or T cells enriched from blood (not recorded which). All receptors derive from a middle-aged woman with acute COVID-19. The CDR3 runs from the conserved cysteine through the conserved F or W. A D gene is named only where the DNA matches it firmly. Clone size is given for some rows only: seen once, a few or many times, or a class if the clone is expanded.

>TRBD1|TRBJ2-7|TRBV6-5|.
CASSYQGDNYEQYF
TGTGCCAGCAGTTATCAGGGGGACAACTACGAGCAGTACTTC
>.|TRBJ2-1|TRBV11-2|.
CASSSPVYNEQFF
TGTGCCAGCAGCTCACCAGTGTACAATGAGCAGTTCTTC
>.|TRBJ1-1|TRBV7-3|once
CASSPGRMNTEAFF
TGTGCCAGCAGCCCGGGGAGGATGAACACTGAAGCTTTCTTT
>TRBD1|TRBJ2-2|TRBV28|.
CASSPRTGSTGELFF
TGTGCCAGCAGTCCACGGACAGGGAGCACCGGGGAGCTGTTTTTT
>.|TRBJ2-1|TRBV5-1|.
CASSVRDSGIHEQFF
TGCGCCAGCAGCGTACGGGACTCCGGTATCCATGAGCAGTTCTTC
>.|TRBJ1-6|TRBV6-5|.
CASRVQGGSDPLHF
TGTGCCAGCAGGGTCCAGGGAGGGTCAGATCCCCTCCACTTT
>.|TRBJ2-4|TRBV15|.
CATSRGGGASRPGNIQYF
TGTGCCACCAGCAGAGGAGGGGGAGCGTCGAGGCCCGGAAACATTCAGTACTTC
>.|TRBJ2-3|TRBV5-6|.
CASSLASTDTQYF
TGTGCCAGCAGCTTGGCAAGCACAGATACGCAGTATTTT
>.|TRBJ1-1|TRBV5-4|.
CASSQMSGYADPEAFF
TGTGCCAGCAGCCAGATGTCAGGGTACGCGGATCCTGAAGCTTTCTTT
>TRBD1|TRBJ1-5|TRBV6-5|.
CASSKDRGHNQPQHF
TGTGCCAGCAGCAAGGACAGGGGCCACAATCAGCCCCAGCATTTT
>TRBD2|TRBJ2-3|TRBV7-2|.
CASSSGLAGARTDTQYF
TGTGCCAGCAGCTCGGGACTAGCGGGGGCGCGCACAGATACGCAGTATTTT
>TRBD2|TRBJ2-1|TRBV3-1/TRBV3-2|.
CASSQLTSGSNEQFF
TGTGCCAGCAGCCAGCTCACTAGCGGGAGTAATGAGCAGTTCTTC
>.|TRBJ2-6|TRBV5-4|once
CASTVRQASVGANVLTF
TGTGCCAGCACCGTAAGGCAGGCCTCCGTGGGGGCCAACGTCCTGACTTTC
>.|TRBJ2-1|TRBV3-1/TRBV3-2|.
CASSLRSNEQFF
TGTGCCAGCAGCCTCAGGTCGAATGAGCAGTTCTTC
>.|TRBJ2-1|TRBV19|.
CASSIAGSYNEQFF
TGTGCCAGTAGTATAGCAGGCTCCTACAATGAGCAGTTCTTC
>TRBD2|TRBJ2-1|TRBV10-3|.
CAIGLADDEQFF
TGTGCCATTGGACTAGCTGATGATGAGCAGTTCTTC
>TRBD2|TRBJ2-5|TRBV19|.
CASSISGTSGGGQETQYF
TGTGCCAGTAGTATCTCTGGGACTAGCGGAGGGGGGCAAGAGACCCAGTACTTC
>.|TRBJ2-3|TRBV24-1|.
CATSQQGGSDTQYF
TGTGCCACCAGTCAACAGGGAGGGTCAGATACGCAGTATTTT
>.|TRBJ1-2|TRBV18|.
CASSRGTNGGYTF
TGTGCCAGCTCACGGGGGACTAACGGCGGCTACACCTTC
>.|TRBJ1-5|TRBV5-1|.
CASSLDLNQPQHF
TGCGCCAGCAGCTTGGATCTTAATCAGCCCCAGCATTTT
>TRBD2|TRBJ2-7|TRBV2|.
CASAGREGTGSYEQYF
TGTGCCAGCGCCGGACGGGAGGGGACGGGTTCCTACGAGCAGTACTTC
>.|TRBJ2-1|TRBV24-1|.
CATSGSISGGDWNEQFF
TGTGCCACCAGTGGGTCAATTAGCGGAGGCGATTGGAATGAGCAGTTCTTC
>TRBD1|TRBJ1-3|TRBV18|.
CASHGMDRVSGNTIYF
TGTGCCAGCCACGGGATGGACAGGGTCTCTGGAAACACCATATATTTT
>TRBD2|TRBJ2-3|TRBV6-4|.
CASSRLGGSGTDTQYF
TGTGCCAGCAGCCGACTGGGGGGGAGCGGCACAGATACGCAGTATTTT
>.|TRBJ1-1|TRBV19|.
CASRPGGGMNTEAFF
TGTGCCAGTAGACCCGGGGGAGGGATGAACACTGAAGCTTTCTTT
>.|TRBJ1-6|TRBV6-1|.
CASSERRGNSPLHF
TGTGCCAGCAGTGAACGGCGGGGAAATTCACCCCTCCACTTT
>TRBD1|TRBJ1-6|TRBV13|.
CASSRGTGGNSPLHF
TGTGCCAGCAGCAGGGGGACAGGGGGAAATTCACCCCTCCACTTT
>.|TRBJ1-1|TRBV6-5|.
CASRATSLNTEAFF
TGTGCCAGCAGGGCGACAAGTTTGAACACTGAAGCTTTCTTT
>TRBD1|TRBJ2-7|TRBV25-1|.
CASSRGTGYEQYF
TGTGCCAGCAGTAGGGGGACAGGGTACGAGCAGTACTTC
>TRBD2|TRBJ2-4|TRBV5-1|once
CASSGGLAGGSKNIQYF
TGCGCCAGCAGCGGGGGACTAGCGGGAGGGTCCAAAAACATTCAGTACTTC
>.|TRBJ2-7|TRBV23-1|.
CASSQSPGRGSYEQYF
TGCGCCAGCAGTCAATCGCCAGGGCGCGGTTCCTACGAGCAGTACTTC
>TRBD1|TRBJ1-2|TRBV14|.
CASSQGQGKGYTF
TGTGCCAGCAGCCAAGGACAGGGGAAAGGCTACACCTTC
>TRBD2|TRBJ2-3|TRBV3-1/TRBV3-2|.
CASSLLAGGTDTQYF
TGTGCCAGCAGCCTACTAGCGGGGGGCACAGATACGCAGTATTTT
>.|TRBJ1-2|TRBV3-1/TRBV3-2|.
CASSHPEGWADGYTF
TGTGCCAGCAGCCACCCAGAGGGCTGGGCGGATGGCTACACCTTC
>TRBD2|TRBJ2-3|TRBV13|.
CASSLSAQAGGADTQYF
TGTGCCAGCAGCCTCTCCGCCCAAGCGGGGGGAGCAGATACGCAGTATTTT
>TRBD1|TRBJ2-3|TRBV28|.
CASGRRDRPTDTQYF
TGTGCCAGCGGGCGCCGGGACAGACCCACAGATACGCAGTATTTT
>TRBD1|TRBJ1-4|TRBV5-1|.
CASSRGDRDSKKLFF
TGCGCCAGCAGCAGGGGGGACAGGGATAGTAAAAAACTGTTTTTT
>TRBD1|TRBJ1-4|TRBV28|.
CASSFYRGLVNEKLFF
TGTGCCAGCAGTTTTTACAGGGGGCTTGTTAATGAAAAACTGTTTTTT
>.|TRBJ2-2|TRBV14|.
CASSLTGFTGELFF
TGTGCCAGCAGCCTGACAGGATTTACAGGGGAGCTGTTTTTT
>.|TRBJ2-2|TRBV11-3|.
CASSHPKRGGGPVGAGELFF
TGTGCCAGCAGCCACCCAAAGCGAGGGGGAGGGCCCGTGGGGGCCGGGGAGCTGTTTTTT
>TRBD2|TRBJ2-1|TRBV28|.
CASRRTSGYNEQFF
TGTGCCAGCAGAAGGACTAGCGGGTACAATGAGCAGTTCTTC
>TRBD1|TRBJ1-5|TRBV2|once
CASRPQGTGNQPQHF
TGTGCCAGCAGACCACAGGGGACGGGTAATCAGCCCCAGCATTTT
>TRBD1|TRBJ2-3|TRBV5-8|.
CASSWITGGAGTDTQYF
TGTGCCAGCAGCTGGATAACAGGGGGCGCAGGCACAGATACGCAGTATTTT
>.|TRBJ1-2|TRBV14|.
CASSQNRVLFGYTF
TGTGCCAGCAGCCAGAACAGGGTGTTATTTGGCTACACCTTC
>TRBD1|TRBJ1-2|TRBV9|once
CASSPRTGSGYGYTF
TGTGCCAGCAGCCCCCGGACAGGGAGTGGATATGGCTACACCTTC
>TRBD1|TRBJ2-2|TRBV12-3/TRBV12-4|.
CASYRGLLGELFF
TGTGCCAGTTACAGGGGGCTCCTGGGGGAGCTGTTTTTT
>TRBD1|TRBJ2-2|TRBV2|.
CASTGEKTGELFF
TGTGCCAGTACAGGGGAAAAGACCGGGGAGCTGTTTTTT
>.|TRBJ1-4|TRBV12-3/TRBV12-4|.
CASSLGQGRAFF
TGTGCCAGCAGTTTAGGCCAGGGAAGGGCGTTTTTT
>TRBD1|TRBJ1-2|TRBV7-2|.
CASSLAANRGDGGYTF
TGTGCCAGCAGCTTAGCGGCTAACAGGGGGGACGGTGGCTACACCTTC
>.|TRBJ1-4|TRBV5-8|.
CASSLGTQGNEKLFF
TGTGCCAGCAGCTTGGGGACCCAGGGGAATGAAAAACTGTTTTTT
>.|TRBJ1-2|TRBV5-1|.
CASSLLGVTNYGYTF
TGCGCCAGCAGCTTGTTAGGGGTTACTAACTATGGCTACACCTTC
>.|TRBJ2-7|TRBV6-2/TRBV6-3|.
CASSPARRLPYEQYF
TGTGCCAGCAGCCCCGCCCGCCGACTTCCCTACGAGCAGTACTTC
>TRBD2|TRBJ2-1|TRBV7-9|.
CASSFFLGGAGVNLIQFF
TGTGCCAGCAGCTTCTTTCTGGGTGGGGCGGGAGTAAATCTCATACAGTTCTTC
>.|TRBJ1-1|TRBV5-1|.
CASSTTGNTEAFF
TGCGCCAGCAGCACGACAGGGAACACTGAAGCTTTCTTT